Shown below are 10 T cell receptor beta chains from a single sample sequenced in a study of beta chain features in type 1 diabetes. No cognate antigen is known for these TCRs. Expressed TCRB transcripts were sequenced, since all the RNA that had been isolated was reverse transcribed. Produced via immunoSEQ multiplex PCR; TCRdb's table is partial and in-frame only. This sample yields approximately 730,000 clones, of which around 15% are seen a single time; approximately 0.022% belongs to the top ten. The study, taken as a whole, reports: Shorter TCRB CDR3s, moderately but significantly so, marked every one of the four CD4+ subsets in Type 1 diabetes patients.

The sample taken for sequencing was naive CD4+ T cells from blood. Receptors originate from a young man with type 1 diabetes.

This clone has only a few counts. This chain connects TRBV6-6 to TRBJ2-5; D perhaps matches TRBD2 (5 bases). Germline values: CDR1 MNHNY, CDR2 SVGAGI (reference sequence). The CDR3 sequence is 14 residues long. V lost 5 bases and J 5 bases, leaving 15 bases between the germline ends. CDR3 in DNA: TGTGCCAGCAGTCGCGGACTCAACGGGGAGACCCAGTACTTC. Residues: CASSRGLNGETQYF.

The V gene is TRBV4-1, the J gene TRBJ1-4; 7 bases line up with TRBD1. Germline V gives CDR1 MGHRA, CDR2 YSYEKL. The CDR3 extends over 18 amino acids. V dropped 0 bases and J dropped 0; count of bases not matched to a gene: 7. The CDR3 bases are TGCGCCAGCAGCCAAGATCCGGGGGACAGTGCAACTAATGAAAAACTGTTTTTT. It translates to CASSQDPGDSATNEKLFF.

This clone has just a few counts. The genes are TRBV7-9 and TRBJ2-7; 7 positions agree with TRBD2. The V gene's germline CDR1 is SEHNR and CDR2 FQNEAQ (reference sequence). This CDR3 comprises 15 residues. The J segment lost 5 bases and the V segment lost 4 bases, leaving 11 bases of the junction unmatched. Here the CDR3 reads CASSYQRGGVDEQYF. CDR3 coding DNA: TGTGCCAGCAGCTACCAGCGTGGGGGGGTCGACGAGCAGTACTTC.

V and J are TRBV2 and TRBJ2-3; D may be TRBD1 (5 bases). The CDR3 length is 16 residues. Trimming removed 11 bases at V and 0 bases at J, with 21 bases between. Germline CDR1 reads SNHLY; CDR2 reads FYNNEI. DNA of the CDR3: TGTGCCGGCACTGACAGCCTCAGTCCTAGCACAGATACGCAGTATTTT. Translated: CAGTDSLSPSTDTQYF.

The chain couples TRBV27 to TRBJ1-2, with D possibly being TRBD1 (6 bases). Per the germline V gene, CDR1 is MNHEY and CDR2 is SMNVEV (reference sequence). The CDR3 sequence is 13 residues long. V lost 5 bases and J 4 bases, leaving 11 bases between the germline ends. DNA for the CDR3: TGTGCCAGCAGTCAACAGGGTAGCTATGGCTACACCTTC. It is translated as CASSQQGSYGYTF.

This clone appeared a few times. V gene TRBV18 combines with J gene TRBJ1-4; D perhaps matches TRBD1 (5 bases). CDR3 length equals 14 residues. The V end was cut by 4 bases, the J end by 8 bases, with 14 bases between. Germline V gives CDR1 KGHSH, CDR2 LQKENI. Here the CDR3 DNA reads TGTGCCAGCTCACAAGGAGGGGCGGGCGAAAAACTGTTTTTT. As protein: CASSQGGAGEKLFF.

The chain has TRBV27 and TRBJ1-2; D is possibly TRBD1 (5 bases). The germline V gene encodes CDR1 MNHEY and CDR2 SMNVEV (reference sequence). This CDR3 has 14 amino acids. V gave up 6 bases and J gave up 4 bases, with 15 bases separating them. In nucleotides, the CDR3 is TGTGCCAGCAGCGATCGAGGGACCCCCTATGGCTACACCTTC. This sequence encodes CASSDRGTPYGYTF.

As concerns this clone: The identical CDR3 is also encoded by other nucleotide sequences in the sample. J is TRBJ2-2 and V is TRBV5-1; the D is unclear. Germline V gives CDR1 SGHRS, CDR2 YFSETQ. V gave up 4 bases and J gave up 0 bases, with 7 bases separating them. The CDR3 contains 14 residues. In DNA, the CDR3 is TGCGCCAGCAGCCCTTTAACGAACACCGGGGAGCTGTTTTTT. Its translation is CASSPLTNTGELFF.

This clone was counted only a few times. This chain connects TRBV25-1 to TRBJ2-2, with a possible D match to TRBD1 (5 bases). The CDR3 is 17 amino acids. Per the germline V gene, CDR1 is MGHDK and CDR2 is SYGVNS. The V and J ends lost 6 bases and 3 bases respectively, with 20 bases between them. The CDR3 reads CASRAPTAQADTGELFF. The CDR3 DNA sequence: TGTGCCAGCAGAGCCCCGACAGCCCAGGCGGACACCGGGGAGCTGTTTTTT.

The chain couples TRBV7-2 to TRBJ2-3; TRBD2 agrees at 12 bases. This CDR3 has 17 residues. With V trimmed by 5 bases and J by 0 bases, 6 bases remained unmatched. Germline lookup yields CDR1 SGHTA and CDR2 FQGNSA. The CDR3 DNA follows: TGTGCCAGCAGCATCGGGACTAGCGGGTCTAGCACAGATACGCAGTATTTT. Translation: CASSIGTSGSSTDTQYF.